Presented here are 8 T cell receptor beta chains from one specimen sequenced in a study of CD4 T cells in relation to SARS-CoV-2 and coronaviruses. The unexposed donors gave CD4+ T cells in about 2010-2018, prior to COVID-19. The cells were cultured for 9 to 11 days before CD4+ T cells were isolated. These TCRs are of unknown antigen specificity. Assay: immunoSEQ multiplex PCR; the TCRdb copy retains only in-frame clones and omits some. The sample consists of some 16,000 clones, about 84% of them appearing once. Input material: CD4+ T cells from PBMCs, cultured in vitro. These receptors all come from a human donor in good health.

The chain couples TRBV3-1 (or the pseudogene TRBV3-2) to TRBJ2-6; D call uncertain. CDR3 length: 16 residues. The germline V and J ends were trimmed by 0 bases and 2 bases, with 8 bases remaining between them. Germline loops: CDR1 LGHDT, CDR2 YNNKEL (reference sequence). The CDR3 loop is CASSQDLGAGANVLTF. CDR3 DNA sequence: TGTGCCAGCAGCCAAGATCTGGGCGCTGGGGCCAACGTCCTGACTTTC.

This clone was seen a few times. The rearrangement links TRBV7-2 to TRBJ1-2; D gene ambiguous. The CDR3 length is 13 residues. Germline V gene lookup returns CDR1 SGHTA and CDR2 FQGNSA. The V end was cut by 5 bases, the J end by 3 bases, with 10 bases between. CDR3 protein: CASSARAHYGYTF. The CDR3 region has the DNA TGTGCCAGCAGCGCGAGGGCCCACTATGGCTACACCTTC.

This clone was recorded once. The chain carries TRBV6-5 and TRBJ2-1; 8 bases fit TRBD2. The V gene's germline CDR1 is MNHEY and CDR2 SVGAGI. The CDR3 extends over 15 amino acids. J was trimmed by 4 bases and V by 2 bases; bases with no gene match: 4. Written as DNA, the CDR3 is TGTGCCAGCAGTTACAGCGGGAGAGGTTACAATGAGCAGTTCTTC. It codes for CASSYSGRGYNEQFF.

The rearrangement links TRBV7-8 to TRBJ2-5, with D perhaps matching TRBD2 (5 bases). V dropped 0 bases and J dropped 5 bases, with 13 bases sitting between them. Germline CDR1 is SGHVS and CDR2 is FQNEAQ. CDR3 length: 15 residues. This CDR3 is CASSLARVSLETQYF. CDR3 nucleotides: TGTGCCAGCAGCTTAGCGCGGGTATCCCTGGAGACCCAGTACTTC.

The chain joins TRBV6-5 to TRBJ1-3; tentative D call: TRBD1 (5 bases). CDR3 length: 15 residues. Germline CDR1 MNHEY, CDR2 SVGAGI. V gave up 6 bases and J gave up 4 bases, with 16 bases separating them. The CDR3, as DNA: TGTGCCAGCAGCGCCATCCAGGGAGGCGGAAACACCATATATTTT. It specifies CASSAIQGGGNTIYF.

This chain links TRBV3-1 (or the pseudogene TRBV3-2) with TRBJ2-7; 8 positions match TRBD2. Losses at the gene ends were 4 bases for V and 6 bases for J; bases not matched to a gene: 11. The CDR3 runs 15 residues. Germline lookup yields CDR1 LGHDT and CDR2 YNNKEL (reference sequence). CDR3 residues: CASSLYGGRKAEQYF. The DNA of the CDR3 is TGTGCCAGCAGCCTGTATGGCGGGAGGAAAGCCGAGCAGTACTTC.

The rearrangement links TRBV4-2 to TRBJ2-5; 13 bases align to TRBD2. The ends lost 0 bases at V and 4 bases at J; junction bases unmatched: 2. There are 16 residues in the CDR3. Germline CDR1 and CDR2: LGHNA and YNFKEQ. The CDR3 nucleotides are TGTGCCAGCAGCCAAGAGACTAGCGGGAGGAGAGAGACCCAGTACTTC. The encoded protein is CASSQETSGRRETQYF.

This clone was seen once. J is TRBJ1-6 and V is TRBV30, with a tentative D call TRBD1 (5 bases). Germline CDR1 reads GTSNPN; CDR2 reads SVGIG (reference sequence). This CDR3 comprises 16 residues. Trimming shortened V by 0 bases and J by 0 bases, and 9 bases separated the two germline ends. Written as DNA, the CDR3 is TGTGCCTGGAGTGTGCAGGGCGGCTCCTATAATTCACCCCTCCACTTT. As protein: CAWSVQGGSYNSPLHF.